This TCR beta chain was obtained from a study of cytomegalovirus exposure and HLA in healthy donors. PCR involved 60 Vbeta and 13 Jbeta primers. The table came from immunoSEQ multiplex PCR; TCRdb's copy has only in-frame clones and leaves some out. The sample has 150,000 to 200,000 clones, about three quarters seen once. The length of the CDR3 is 15 residues. The germline V gene has CDR1 SGHRS and CDR2 YFSETQ. The V and J ends lost 0 bases and 5 bases, in that order; junction bases with no gene match: 5. The TCR originated in a man younger than 35 in good health and CMV-seropositive. The chain joins TRBV5-1 to TRBJ2-3, with TRBD1 matching over 8 bases. Sequencing input: PBMCs. CDR3 bases: TGCGCCAGCAGCTTGGGGACAGGGAGGCGAGATACGCAGTATTTT. It specifies CASSLGTGRRDTQYF.